This is a list of T cell receptor beta chains from one sample in a study of blood T cell repertoires in COVID-19. Sequencing used immunoSEQ multiplex PCR; TCRdb keeps in-frame clones, though not all of them. The sample has approximately 380,000 clones; 90% to 95% are singletons. Sequenced sample: PBMCs or T cells enriched from blood (not recorded which). These receptors were taken from a woman aged 40 to 50 who had been exposed to COVID-19. CDR3s include the opening cysteine and the closing phenylalanine or tryptophan. Each record gives: J gene, V gene, D gene, clone size, CDR3 protein, CDR3 DNA. The D gene is left open where the match is weak. Not every row has a clone size; where given, it reads once, few, many or a size class.

>TRBJ2-1|TRBV28|TRBD1|NA
CASSRLIGQGDNEQFF
TGTGCCAGCAGTCGTCTAATTGGACAGGGGGACAATGAGCAGTTCTTC
>TRBJ1-1|TRBV5-1|TRBD1|NA
CASSPGGTNTEAFF
TGCGCCAGCAGCCCAGGGGGGACGAACACTGAAGCTTTCTTT
>TRBJ1-2|TRBV19|NA|NA
CASIQVGNGGYTF
TGTGCCAGTATTCAGGTTGGAAACGGTGGCTACACCTTC
>TRBJ2-5|TRBV7-2|NA|NA
CASSLDSGSRETQYF
TGTGCCAGCAGCTTAGATTCCGGGTCGCGGGAGACCCAGTACTTC
>TRBJ2-4|TRBV7-8|TRBD1|NA
CASSLAPGQGKAKNIQYF
TGTGCCAGCAGCTTAGCACCGGGACAGGGTAAAGCCAAAAACATTCAGTACTTC
>TRBJ1-5|TRBV19|NA|NA
CASSLNRNNQPQHF
TGTGCCAGTAGCCTTAACAGGAACAATCAGCCCCAGCATTTT
>TRBJ2-5|TRBV7-2|NA|NA
CASSFPRETQYF
TGTGCCAGCAGCTTTCCGAGGGAGACCCAGTACTTC
>TRBJ1-1|TRBV7-2|NA|NA
CASSLGPGTDTEAFF
TGTGCCAGCAGCTTAGGTCCGGGTACGGACACTGAAGCTTTCTTT
>TRBJ2-6|TRBV7-9|NA|NA
CASSSNSVLTF
TGTGCCAGCAGCTCCAATTCCGTCCTGACTTTC
>TRBJ1-5|TRBV19|TRBD1|NA
CASSGTANQPQHF
TGTGCCAGTAGTGGGACAGCTAATCAGCCCCAGCATTTT
>TRBJ1-2|TRBV30|NA|NA
CAWTVGIGATGYTF
TGTGCCTGGACCGTAGGGATAGGGGCCACCGGCTACACCTTC
>TRBJ2-3|TRBV3-1/TRBV3-2|TRBD2|NA
CASSLGLAGGTDTQYF
TGTGCCAGCAGCCTCGGACTAGCGGGGGGGACAGATACGCAGTATTTT
>TRBJ2-7|TRBV19|TRBD1|NA
CASSIGQGATYEQYF
TGTGCCAGTAGTATTGGGCAGGGGGCAACCTACGAGCAGTACTTC
>TRBJ2-7|TRBV7-3|NA|NA
CASSRLPGYEQYF
TGTGCCAGCAGCCGCTTACCAGGGTACGAGCAGTACTTC
>TRBJ1-2|TRBV14|NA|few
CASSRDRNYGYTF
TGTGCCAGCAGTCGAGACAGAAACTATGGCTACACCTTC
>TRBJ1-6|TRBV3-1/TRBV3-2|TRBD1|NA
CASSRRQGYNSPLHF
TGTGCCAGCAGCCGCAGACAGGGATATAATTCACCCCTCCACTTT
>TRBJ1-5|TRBV15|TRBD1|NA
CATSRVTGQGDQPQHF
TGTGCCACCAGCAGAGTTACAGGGCAGGGGGATCAGCCCCAGCATTTT
>TRBJ2-7|TRBV27|NA|NA
CASSLRWGGAYEQYF
TGTGCCAGCAGTCTCCGGTGGGGGGGCGCGTACGAGCAGTACTTC
>TRBJ2-1|TRBV7-7|NA|NA
CASSFGLVDNEQFF
TGTGCTAGCAGCTTCGGGTTAGTGGACAATGAGCAGTTCTTC
>TRBJ1-2|TRBV6-5|NA|NA
CASSADRVYGYTF
TGTGCCAGCAGCGCCGACAGAGTCTATGGCTACACCTTC
>TRBJ1-2|TRBV25-1|NA|NA
CASSETDRPSMGGYTF
TGTGCCAGCAGTGAAACGGACAGACCCTCAATGGGTGGCTACACCTTC
>TRBJ1-1|TRBV6-4|NA|NA
CASSAPDTTNTEAFF
TGTGCCAGCAGTGCCCCGGACACGACGAACACTGAAGCTTTCTTT
>TRBJ2-7|TRBV5-1|NA|NA
CASTSLVGSYEQYF
TGCGCCAGCACCTCGCTTGTCGGTTCCTACGAGCAGTACTTC
>TRBJ1-1|TRBV30|NA|NA
CAWSAAGNTEAFF
TGTGCCTGGAGTGCGGCAGGGAACACTGAAGCTTTCTTT
>TRBJ2-5|TRBV5-1|TRBD1|NA
CASSSLQGGGWGETQYF
TGCGCCAGCAGCTCTCTACAGGGGGGAGGCTGGGGAGAGACCCAGTACTTC